A selection of T cell receptor beta chains follows, all from one sample in a study of blood T cell repertoires in COVID-19. Some clones are missing from TCRdb's copy, which holds only in-frame ones; the method was immunoSEQ multiplex PCR. Among about 270,000 clones listed, about nine tenths were seen once. The sample taken for sequencing was PBMCs or T cells enriched from blood (not recorded which). These receptors came from a woman aged 40-49 years with acute COVID-19. Both conserved end residues are part of each CDR3. Fields, in order: J gene, D gene, V gene, clone size, CDR3 protein, CDR3 DNA. The D gene is left open where the match is weak. Not every row has a clone size; where given, it reads once, few, many or a size class.

TRBJ1-2 - TRBV12-3/TRBV12-4 - CASSFEGVYGYTF TGTGCCAGCAGTTTTGAGGGGGTCTATGGCTACACCTTC
TRBJ2-6 - TRBV5-6 once CASSLRGRDSGANVLTF TGTGCCAGCAGCTTGAGGGGGAGGGACTCTGGGGCCAACGTCCTGACTTTC
TRBJ1-1 - TRBV30 - CAWSSHQRGTEAFF TGTGCCTGGAGTTCGCACCAAAGAGGCACTGAAGCTTTCTTT
TRBJ2-3 TRBD2 TRBV5-5 - CASTLGAGGTTSTDTQYF TGTGCCAGCACCTTAGGAGCGGGAGGCACAACTAGCACAGATACGCAGTATTTT
TRBJ1-6 - TRBV19 - CASRDSSYSPLHF TGTGCCAGTAGGGACAGCAGTTATTCACCCCTCCACTTT
TRBJ1-1 - TRBV6-1 - CASRDSSRNTEAFF TGTGCCAGCAGGGACTCCTCCAGAAACACTGAAGCTTTCTTT
TRBJ2-3 TRBD2 TRBV18 - CASSNPERERSDTQYF TGTGCCAGCTCCAACCCGGAGCGGGAGCGGTCAGATACGCAGTATTTT
TRBJ1-6 TRBD1 TRBV9 - CASSQVDRGISPLHF TGTGCCAGCAGCCAGGTAGACAGGGGGATTTCACCCCTCCACTTT
TRBJ1-2 - TRBV3-1/TRBV3-2 - CASSQYGSGGGYTF TGTGCCAGCAGCCAATATGGTTCAGGAGGCGGCTACACCTTC
TRBJ1-5 - TRBV28 few CASTSPGQGNQPQHF TGTGCCAGCACCTCCCCCGGACAAGGCAATCAGCCCCAGCATTTT
TRBJ2-7 - TRBV5-5 - CASRRSGEKVEEQYF TGTGCCAGCAGACGATCCGGGGAAAAAGTGGAGGAGCAGTACTTC
TRBJ2-5 - TRBV28 - CASTPLGRRGVGQETQYF TGTGCCAGCACCCCCCTAGGTCGGAGGGGCGTCGGGCAAGAGACCCAGTACTTC
TRBJ2-2 - TRBV7-9 - CASSFYTGELFF TGTGCCAGCAGCTTCTACACCGGGGAGCTGTTTTTT
TRBJ1-1 TRBD1 TRBV19 - CASTYDWRTGAFF TGTGCCAGTACCTACGATTGGCGGACAGGAGCTTTCTTT
TRBJ1-5 TRBD1 TRBV7-9 once CASSLGAGGQPQHF TGTGCCAGCAGCTTAGGGGCAGGGGGTCAGCCCCAGCATTTT
TRBJ2-7 TRBD2 TRBV28 - CASSPSLSGRASYEQYF TGTGCCAGCAGTCCCAGCCTTAGCGGGAGGGCCTCCTACGAGCAGTACTTC
TRBJ2-7 TRBD1 TRBV13 few CASSSQGAHEQYF TGTGCCAGCAGCTCACAGGGGGCCCACGAGCAGTACTTC
TRBJ1-1 TRBD1 TRBV5-1 - CASSFRTGSNTEAFF TGCGCCAGCAGCTTCCGGACAGGCTCGAACACTGAAGCTTTCTTT
TRBJ1-2 TRBD1 TRBV25-1 - CASSGGPGTGNYGYTF TGTGCCAGCAGTGGGGGTCCCGGGACAGGGAACTATGGCTACACCTTC
TRBJ1-2 - TRBV18 - CASSPGDRFYGYTF TGTGCCAGCTCACCGGGCGACAGGTTCTATGGCTACACCTTC
TRBJ2-5 TRBD2 TRBV4-2 - CASSSRLAGGGETQYF TGTGCCAGCAGCTCCAGACTAGCGGGGGGAGGAGAGACCCAGTACTTC
TRBJ2-3 TRBD2 TRBV29-1 - CSVEGLAGLRTDTQYF TGCAGCGTTGAAGGGTTAGCGGGGCTGCGCACAGATACGCAGTATTTT
TRBJ2-2 TRBD1 TRBV24-1 - CATSEGTGRTGELFF TGTGCCACCAGTGAAGGGACAGGGAGAACCGGGGAGCTGTTTTTT
TRBJ2-1 - TRBV27 - CASSLSSYNEQFF TGTGCCAGCAGCCTGAGCTCCTACAATGAGCAGTTCTTC
TRBJ1-3 TRBD1 TRBV2 - CASSAGTGNTIYF TGTGCCAGCAGCGCCGGGACAGGGAACACCATATATTTT
TRBJ2-7 - TRBV19 - CASSMVGQSYEQYF TGTGCCAGTAGTATGGTGGGCCAGTCCTACGAGCAGTACTTC
TRBJ2-3 TRBD2 TRBV19 - CASSPQARGSSTDTQYF TGTGCCAGTAGTCCGCAGGCGCGGGGGTCTAGCACAGATACGCAGTATTTT
TRBJ1-2 - TRBV5-4 many CASSLEWRAGGYTF TGTGCCAGCAGTCTCGAATGGAGGGCTGGGGGCTACACCTTC
TRBJ2-1 TRBD2 TRBV11-2 - CASSLIPGGEQFF TGTGCCAGCAGCTTAATCCCGGGGGGTGAGCAGTTCTTC
TRBJ2-3 TRBD2 TRBV7-9 - CASSLVGGSWADTQYF TGTGCCAGCAGCTTAGTAGGCGGGAGCTGGGCAGATACGCAGTATTTT
TRBJ2-3 - TRBV9 - CASSLWGGPSDTQYF TGTGCCAGCAGTTTATGGGGGGGGCCATCAGATACGCAGTATTTT
TRBJ2-3 TRBD2 TRBV3-1/TRBV3-2 - CASSQGVAGVSNTQYF TGTGCCAGCAGCCAAGGCGTAGCGGGAGTATCGAATACGCAGTATTTT
TRBJ1-5 - TRBV27 - CASSFPGQPQHF TGTGCCAGCAGTTTCCCGGGTCAGCCCCAGCATTTT
TRBJ1-1 - TRBV27 once CASGIGENTEAFF TGTGCCAGCGGTATCGGGGAGAACACTGAAGCTTTCTTT
TRBJ2-3 - TRBV2 - CASSDLPGGYTQYF TGTGCCAGCAGTGACCTCCCTGGAGGGTATACGCAGTATTTT
TRBJ2-1 TRBD2 TRBV5-4 - CASSRLAGGYNEQFF TGTGCCAGCAGCCGACTAGCGGGGGGCTACAATGAGCAGTTCTTC
TRBJ2-3 TRBD2 TRBV2 - CASSLTSGIVQSTDTQYF TGTGCCAGCAGTTTAACTAGCGGGATTGTTCAGTCCACAGATACGCAGTATTTT
TRBJ1-2 TRBD1 TRBV6-1 - CASSEMTGYYGYTF TGTGCCAGCAGTGAAATGACAGGGTACTATGGCTACACCTTC
TRBJ2-2 - TRBV9 - CASSVVGGTGYLGELFF TGTGCCAGCAGCGTAGTAGGAGGGACTGGTTATTTAGGGGAGCTGTTTTTT
TRBJ2-7 TRBD2 TRBV7-3 - CASSLAGGRDEQYF TGTGCCAGCAGCCTAGCGGGGGGGCGGGACGAGCAGTACTTC
TRBJ2-3 TRBD2 TRBV11-2 - CASSLGGTRVTDTQYF TGTGCCAGCAGCTTAGGAGGGACTAGGGTCACAGATACGCAGTATTTT
TRBJ1-5 - TRBV30 - CAWSPGGDQPQHF TGTGCCTGGAGTCCGGGGGGCGATCAGCCCCAGCATTTT
TRBJ2-3 TRBD2 TRBV6-5 - CASSRLAQVDTQYF TGTGCCAGCAGCCGACTAGCGCAGGTAGATACGCAGTATTTT
TRBJ1-6 TRBD1 TRBV5-4 once CASSLKGAAYSPLHF TGTGCCAGCAGCCTCAAGGGGGCGGCCTATTCACCCCTCCACTTT
TRBJ2-7 TRBD2 TRBV6-2/TRBV6-3 - CASSYQGGLAGAYEQYF TGTGCCAGCAGTTACCAAGGGGGACTAGCGGGAGCCTACGAGCAGTACTTC
TRBJ2-5 TRBD2 TRBV7-2 - CASSYQTGTTETQYF TGTGCCAGCAGCTACCAAACCGGGACTACGGAGACCCAGTACTTC
TRBJ1-5 TRBD1 TRBV19 - CASSIGTAGFNQPQHF TGTGCCAGTAGTATTGGGACAGCAGGGTTCAATCAGCCCCAGCATTTT
TRBJ2-7 TRBD1 TRBV24-1 - CATSDSGQVGQYF TGTGCCACCAGTGACTCGGGACAGGTGGGGCAGTACTTC
TRBJ2-5 TRBD1 TRBV5-4 - CASSLVQGWETQYF TGTGCCAGCAGCTTGGTACAGGGGTGGGAGACCCAGTACTTC
TRBJ2-5 - TRBV5-4 - CASGGDQETQYF TGTGCCAGCGGAGGGGACCAAGAGACCCAGTACTTC
TRBJ1-4 TRBD1 TRBV15 - CATSSRTGVNEKLFF TGTGCCACCAGCAGCAGGACAGGGGTGAATGAAAAACTGTTTTTT
TRBJ2-3 TRBD1 TRBV4-1 - CASSQMGQSTDTQYF TGCGCCAGCAGCCAAATGGGACAGAGCACAGATACGCAGTATTTT
TRBJ2-7 TRBD2 TRBV9 - CASSEGLAGEFEQYF TGTGCCAGCAGCGAGGGGCTAGCGGGAGAGTTCGAGCAGTACTTC
TRBJ1-2 TRBD1 TRBV2 - CASSRSPGQGINYGYTF TGTGCCAGCAGTAGATCACCGGGACAGGGTATTAACTATGGCTACACCTTC
TRBJ2-3 - TRBV11-2 once CASSLSGRTSTDTQYF TGTGCCAGCAGCTTAAGTGGGAGGACTAGCACAGATACGCAGTATTTT
TRBJ1-6 - TRBV3-1/TRBV3-2 - CASSQSTGVNNSPLHF TGTGCCAGCAGCCAGTCGACAGGCGTAAATAATTCACCCCTCCACTTT
TRBJ1-2 - TRBV3-1/TRBV3-2 - CASSQGQLYGYTF TGTGCCAGCAGCCAAGGACAGCTCTATGGCTACACCTTC
TRBJ1-1 TRBD1 TRBV18 - CASSSYLLTGSNTEAFF TGTGCCAGCTCATCCTACCTACTGACAGGGTCGAACACTGAAGCTTTCTTT
TRBJ2-7 - TRBV19 - CASSIEAVSYEQYF TGTGCCAGTAGTATAGAGGCAGTCTCCTACGAGCAGTACTTC